The T cell receptor beta chain described here comes from a study of blood T cell repertoires in COVID-19. Overall study: Both acute and convalescent COVID-19 samples were obtained from the United States, Italy and Spain. Sample material is recorded as cDNA or gDNA derived from T cells, B-cell-depleted T cells, or PBMCs.

As handled by the study authors: Amplification with reference gene primers provided the estimates of nucleated cell counts. Profiling relied on immunoSEQ multiplex PCR, and the TCRdb table lists in-frame clones only, not all of them. The DNA was the basis for D and trimming; V, J and clone size are from that table. The sample has 250,000 to 350,000 clones, roughly 87% seen once. The V gene's germline CDR1 is KGHDR and CDR2 SFDVKD. V lost 4 bases and J 6 bases, leaving 14 bases between the germline ends. CDR3 length equals 15 residues. This chain connects TRBV24-1 to TRBJ2-2, with a tentative D call TRBD2 (6 bases). Sequences were obtained from peripheral blood. This clonotype originated in a man between 18 and 29 years old with active or convalescent COVID-19. DNA for the CDR3: TGTGCCACCAGTGAGGAGGGCCTGTACGCCGGGGAGCTGTTTTTT. This translates into CATSEEGLYAGELFF.